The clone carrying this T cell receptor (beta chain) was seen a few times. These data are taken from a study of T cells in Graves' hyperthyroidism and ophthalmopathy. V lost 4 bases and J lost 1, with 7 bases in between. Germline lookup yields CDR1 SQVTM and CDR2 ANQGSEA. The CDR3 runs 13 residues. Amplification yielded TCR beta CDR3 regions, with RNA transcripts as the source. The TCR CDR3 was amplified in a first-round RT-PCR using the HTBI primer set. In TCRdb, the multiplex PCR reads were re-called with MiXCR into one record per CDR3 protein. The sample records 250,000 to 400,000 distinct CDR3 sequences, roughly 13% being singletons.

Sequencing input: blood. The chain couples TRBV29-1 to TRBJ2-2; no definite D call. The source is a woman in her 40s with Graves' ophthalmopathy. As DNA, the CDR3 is TGCAGCGTTGGGCGCAGGAACACCGGGGAGCTGTTTTTT. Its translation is CSVGRRNTGELFF.